This TCR beta chain was retrieved from a study of cytomegalovirus exposure and HLA in healthy donors. Assay: immunoSEQ multiplex PCR; the TCRdb copy retains only in-frame clones and omits some. Seen here are fewer than 200,000 clones, 85% observed once, and the top ten hold 16%. The CDR3 contains 18 residues. Germline trimming cut 4 bases from V and 7 bases from J; bases unmatched to any gene: 13. The germline gives CDR1 SNHLY, CDR2 FYNNEI. The sequence was collected from a man between 18 and 29 years old in good health and CMV-seropositive. Sequencing input: PBMCs. The chain has TRBV2 and TRBJ2-1; 13 positions match TRBD2. DNA of the CDR3: TGTGCCAGCAGTGCGGGGACTAGCGGGGATGCACCTAGGAATGAGCAGTTCTTC. Protein product: CASSAGTSGDAPRNEQFF.